The 14 T cell receptor beta chains reported below all come from one sample, sequenced in a study of beta chain features in type 1 diabetes. Study-wide results and limits: In all four CD4+ subsets, TCRB CDR3 length was significantly, moderately reduced in type 1 diabetes.

Reverse transcribing all isolated RNA meant expressed TCRB transcripts were sequenced. Profiling relied on immunoSEQ multiplex PCR, and the TCRdb table lists in-frame clones only, not all of them. The data show around 260,000 clones, around 24% seen once. Antigens of these TCRs are unknown. The sequenced material came from naive CD4+ T cells from blood. The receptors were sampled from a woman aged 25 to 39 with type 1 diabetes.

In this sample, this clone turned up a few times. The chain combines TRBV19 with TRBJ2-1; 9 bases are shared with TRBD2. With V trimmed by 5 bases and J by 4 bases, 6 bases remained unmatched. The CDR3 runs to 15 residues. Germline V gives CDR1 LNHDA, CDR2 SQIVND (reference sequence). The CDR3 loop reads CASSVSGGTYNEQFF. In nucleotides, the CDR3 is TGTGCCAGTAGTGTAAGCGGGGGGACGTACAATGAGCAGTTCTTC.

This clone turned up a few times. The rearrangement uses TRBV4-1 and TRBJ2-7, with TRBD1 matching 8 bases. This CDR3 contains 13 residues. Germline assignment: CDR1 MGHRA and CDR2 YSYEKL. The V gene end was trimmed by 2 bases and the J gene end by 5 bases; junction bases not matched to a gene: 2. CDR3: CASSQPDRDEQYF. CDR3 sequence (DNA): TGCGCCAGCAGCCAACCGGACAGGGACGAGCAGTACTTC.

The V and J genes are TRBV18 and TRBJ2-5; TRBD1 is a possible D gene (6 bases). The CDR3 has 18 amino acids. Trimming pared 0 bases from V and 1 base from J, leaving 18 bases between. Germline CDR1 is KGHSH and CDR2 is LQKENI. CDR3 nucleotide sequence: TGTGCCAGCTCACCACCGGGGCCACAGGGACGGATCCAAGAGACCCAGTACTTC. It is translated as CASSPPGPQGRIQETQYF.

This clone was seen just once. CDR3 in DNA: TGTGCCACTACTCCAATCCAAGACGGACTCGAGCAGTACTTC. Translated, it gives CATTPIQDGLEQYF. The J gene is TRBJ2-7, the V gene TRBV10-3, with a tentative D call TRBD2 (5 bases). The CDR3 runs 14 residues. Germline CDR1 and CDR2: ENHRY and SYGVKD. Trimming removed 10 bases at V and 6 bases at J, with 22 bases between.

This clone was seen just once. J is TRBJ1-2 and V is TRBV18; 8 bases map to TRBD1. CDR1 is KGHSH, CDR2 LQKENI, per germline. J gave up 7 bases and V 9 bases, and 7 bases lay outside the gene matches. This CDR3 contains 12 residues. The CDR3 loop reads CARRYRGSGYTF. CDR3 DNA: TGTGCCAGGAGATACAGGGGGTCTGGCTACACCTTC.

The chain is built from TRBV2 and TRBJ2-1, with D possibly matching TRBD2 (6 bases). Germline CDR1 SNHLY, CDR2 FYNNEI. Deletions cut 6 bases from V and 12 bases from J, with 18 bases between. CDR3 length: 13 amino acids. DNA of the CDR3: TGTGCCAGCAGCGCGGACTACTCAAGTGGGCAGTTCTTC. This translates into CASSADYSSGQFF.

The genes are TRBV27 and TRBJ1-1, with TRBD1 identical over 9 bases. The CDR3 is made up of 14 amino acids. Per the germline V gene, CDR1 is MNHEY and CDR2 is SMNVEV (reference sequence). V was pared by 2 bases and J by 3 bases, with 1 base of the junction left unmatched. The CDR3 nucleotides read TGTGCCAGCAGTTTACGACAGGGGGACACTGAAGCTTTCTTT. This translates into CASSLRQGDTEAFF.

This clone has more than one count but fewer than ten. The CDR3 sequence: CASGSDRVTDTQYF. The CDR3 nucleotides are TGCGCCAGCGGGTCGGACAGGGTGACAGATACGCAGTATTTT. The chain has TRBV5-1 and TRBJ2-3; 8 nucleotides line up with TRBD1. Trimming at V came to 7 bases and at J to 3 bases, leaving 7 bases not matched to a gene. Germline V gives CDR1 SGHRS, CDR2 YFSETQ. The CDR3 spans 14 residues.

In this sample, this clone turned up a few times. The V and J genes are TRBV2 and TRBJ2-7; unclear D gene. The CDR3 consists of 12 residues. The germline CDR1 and CDR2 sequences are SNHLY and FYNNEI. The V gene lost 5 bases and the J gene lost 6 bases, with 11 bases spanning the gap. The CDR3 region has the DNA TGTGCCAGCAGTAACTCCCCCGCCGAGCAGTACTTC. Translation: CASSNSPAEQYF.

The rearrangement uses TRBV19 and TRBJ2-7; D might be TRBD1 (5 bases). Deletions cut 4 bases from V and 5 bases from J, with 9 bases between. The CDR3 runs 12 residues. Germline lookup yields CDR1 LNHDA and CDR2 SQIVND (reference sequence). CDR3 nucleotide sequence: TGTGCCAGTAGTACGCAGGGAAACGAGCAGTACTTC. Its protein product is CASSTQGNEQYF.

The gene calls are TRBV7-9 and TRBJ1-1; D ambiguous. CDR3 length: 15 residues. Germline V gene data show CDR1 as SEHNR and CDR2 as FQNEAQ (reference sequence). V gave up 5 bases and J gave up 4 bases, with 17 bases separating them. CDR3 nucleotide sequence: TGTGCCAGCAGCGGAGAGACGATATTCGGCACTGAAGCTTTCTTT. Its translation: CASSGETIFGTEAFF.

There are a few counts of this clone. V and J are TRBV29-1 and TRBJ1-3; tentative D call: TRBD1 (5 bases). The CDR3 covers 15 residues. V lost 4 bases and J lost 0, with 13 bases in between. Looked up from germline, CDR1 is SQVTM and CDR2 is ANQGSEA. The CDR3 sequence: CSVAGTVSSGNTIYF. The CDR3 DNA follows: TGCAGCGTTGCTGGGACTGTTAGCTCTGGAAACACCATATATTTT.

The CDR3 loop is CASSPGTRSGELFF. Here the CDR3 DNA reads TGTGCCAGCAGCCCCGGGACAAGGTCCGGGGAGCTGTTTTTT. The V and J genes are TRBV6-5 and TRBJ2-2, with a possible D match to TRBD1 (6 bases). Germline V gene lookup returns CDR1 MNHEY and CDR2 SVGAGI. V lost 6 bases, J lost 6 bases, and 14 bases lay in between. The CDR3 loop spans 14 amino acids.

J is TRBJ1-2 and V is TRBV7-9, with D possibly matching TRBD1 (5 bases). This CDR3 contains 15 residues. From germline, CDR1 is SEHNR and CDR2 FQNEAQ (reference sequence). V was clipped by 4 bases and J by 8 bases, with 20 bases between them. The CDR3 bases are TGTGCCAGCAGCTCCCGAGTATGGCAGGGTGGCGGCTACACCTTC. Translating gives CASSSRVWQGGGYTF.